This TCR beta chain was identified during a study of OX40 agonist ivuxolimab in advanced cancers. Study observations and caveats: Dose levels from 0.1 to 3.0 mg/kg saw CD4+ and CD8+ blood T cells expand clonally by week 6.

Notes on this clone: Its antigen is still unknown.

V lost 5 bases and J 1 base, leaving 15 bases between the germline ends. Per germline, CDR1 GTSNPN and CDR2 SVGIG (reference sequence). The CDR3 is made up of 15 amino acids. Clones were read by immunoSEQ multiplex PCR, and TCRdb kept only the in-frame ones, dropping some. The table lists roughly 74,000 clones, more than 70% of them singletons, with approximately 2% in the top ten. This specimen consisted of CD4+ or CD8+ T cells sorted from blood, obtained in a trial of the OX40 agonist ivuxolimab. The sequence derives from an adult with an advanced solid tumor such as melanoma, head and neck, liver or kidney cancer. J is TRBJ1-5 and V is TRBV30, with D perhaps matching TRBD1 (6 bases). CDR3 protein: CAWAPQGRSNQPQHF. In nucleotides, the CDR3 is TGTGCCTGGGCTCCACAGGGAAGAAGCAATCAGCCCCAGCATTTT.